These 30 T cell receptor beta chains were all obtained from the same sample, sequenced in a study of blood T cell repertoires in COVID-19 (dated by TCRdb to about 2020). The library was made by the immunoSEQ multiplex PCR assay. TCRdb's version of the immuneACCESS table is confined to in-frame rearrangements and falls short of the full clone set. An unresolved V gene accounts for under half of the shortfall where checked; the remainder is of unknown origin. The sample contains 220,000 or so clones, approximately 85% of them found a single time. Roughly 1.9% of the sample belongs to the ten largest clones. Sequencing was done on a sample of PBMCs or T cells enriched from blood (not recorded which). These receptors came from a woman aged 45-59 years who had recovered from COVID-19.

The rearrangement links TRBV24-1 to TRBJ2-2; TRBD1 aligns across 7 bases. CDR3 length: 15 residues. Per the germline V gene, CDR1 is KGHDR and CDR2 is SFDVKD. Losses at the gene ends were 7 bases for V and 4 bases for J; bases not matched to a gene: 8. The CDR3 region is CATSKTGMGTGELFF. The CDR3 DNA follows: TGTGCCACCAGCAAGACAGGGATGGGCACCGGGGAGCTGTTTTTT.

This sequence joins TRBV25-1 and TRBJ2-2, with a possible D match to TRBD1 (6 bases). Trimming shortened V by 4 bases and J by 2 bases, and 8 bases separated the two germline ends. CDR3 length: 14 residues. Germline CDR1 reads MGHDK; CDR2 reads SYGVNS. In nucleotides, the CDR3 is TGTGCCAGCAGTGTGACAGGAAACACCGGGGAGCTGTTTTTT. This gives the protein CASSVTGNTGELFF.

This clone appeared once. CDR3 residues: CASSGLGYSPLHF. CDR3 coding DNA: TGTGCCAGCAGTGGTCTCGGTTATTCACCCCTCCACTTT. The J gene is TRBJ1-6, the V gene TRBV2, with D uncertain. CDR3 size: 13 residues. In germline, CDR1 is SNHLY, CDR2 FYNNEI. The V end lost 4 bases, the J end lost 8 bases, and 9 bases lay between the germline ends. Looking up the rest from reference TRBV2 and TRBJ1-6 gives the full variable domain: EPEVTQTPSHQVTQMGQEVILRCVPISNHLYFYWYRQILGQKVEFLVSFYNNEISEKSEIFDDQFSVERPDGSNFTLKIRSTKLEDSAMYFCASSGLGYSPLHFGNGTRLTVT.

The V call is TRBV7-6, the J call TRBJ1-1; 7 bases agree with TRBD1. The trim removed 4 bases at V and 3 bases at J, leaving 8 bases unmatched. Germline CDR1 is SGHVS and CDR2 is FNYEAQ. CDR3 size: 15 residues. DNA of the CDR3: TGTGCCAGCAGCTCTCGGAAAACAGGGGACACTGAAGCTTTCTTT. It is translated as CASSSRKTGDTEAFF. Full variable domain (remainder filled in from reference TRBV7-6 and TRBJ1-1): GAGVSQSPRYKVTKRGQDVALRCDPISGHVSLYWYRQALGQGPEFLTYFNYEAQQDKSGLPNDRFSAERPEGSISTLTIQRTEQRDSAMYRCASSSRKTGDTEAFFGQGTRLTVV.

The table lists this clone with a few counts. The chain has TRBV7-2 and TRBJ1-1; D remains unclear. The V gene lost 7 bases and the J gene lost 4 bases, with 16 bases spanning the gap. The CDR3 loop spans 14 amino acids. Germline V gives CDR1 SGHTA, CDR2 FQGNSA. Here the CDR3 DNA reads TGTGCCAGCACGACGACATTTAGAGCCACTGAAGCTTTCTTT. This translates into CASTTTFRATEAFF.

This chain uses TRBV11-2 with TRBJ1-2; TRBD1 aligns across 9 bases. Germline loops: CDR1 SGHAT, CDR2 FQNNGV. CDR3 size: 14 residues. Trimming at V came to 5 bases and at J to 7 bases, leaving 8 bases not matched to a gene. In DNA, the CDR3 is TGTGCCAGCAGCCACGGACAGGGGATCCCTGGCTACACCTTC. Amino acids: CASSHGQGIPGYTF.

The rearrangement joins TRBV4-1 to TRBJ2-5; 8 nucleotides agree with TRBD1. The germline gives CDR1 MGHRA, CDR2 YSYEKL. The J segment lost 2 bases and the V segment lost 4 bases, leaving 9 bases of the junction unmatched. This CDR3 has 16 amino acids. CDR3 coding DNA: TGCGCCAGCAGCCTTTCAGGACAGGGCTGGCAAGAGACCCAGTACTTC. It yields the protein CASSLSGQGWQETQYF.

This clone was counted a few times. The chain joins TRBV30 to TRBJ2-1, with 7 bases fitting TRBD2. This CDR3 spans 13 amino acids. The J segment lost 5 bases and the V segment lost 3 bases, leaving 4 bases of the junction unmatched. Per germline, CDR1 GTSNPN and CDR2 SVGIG (reference sequence). The CDR3 bases are TGTGCCTGGAGCCGCGGGGGACACAATGAGCAGTTCTTC. Translated, it gives CAWSRGGHNEQFF.

This clone was observed a handful of times. The V and J genes are TRBV7-2 and TRBJ1-1; TRBD1 agrees at 8 bases. This CDR3 is built from 12 residues. Germline V gene lookup returns CDR1 SGHTA and CDR2 FQGNSA. The V segment lost 3 bases and the J segment 12 bases; nucleotides outside the gene matches: 6. The CDR3 sequence is CASSFYDRGPFF. The CDR3, as DNA: TGTGCCAGCAGCTTCTACGACAGGGGTCCTTTCTTT.

The chain is built from TRBV7-2 and TRBJ1-2, with 7 bases identical to TRBD1. J was trimmed by 7 bases and V by 6 bases; bases with no gene match: 14. The length of the CDR3 is 15 residues. Per germline, CDR1 SGHTA and CDR2 FQGNSA. This chain's CDR3 is CASSPLQDRATGYTF. CDR3 in DNA: TGTGCCAGCAGTCCCCTCCAAGACAGGGCGACTGGCTACACCTTC.

V and J are TRBV6-2 or TRBV6-3 and TRBJ2-7, with D perhaps TRBD1 (6 bases). The V gene lost 5 bases and the J gene lost 3 bases, with 14 bases spanning the gap. Germline CDR1 and CDR2: MNHEY and SVGEGT. CDR3 length: 14 residues. Written as DNA, the CDR3 is TGTGCCAGCAGTCTACCCACAGGGATCTACGAGCAGTACTTC. It codes for CASSLPTGIYEQYF.

This sequence joins TRBV24-1 and TRBJ2-2, with D possibly TRBD2 on 6 matching bases. This CDR3 region has 16 residues. Germline V gives CDR1 KGHDR, CDR2 SFDVKD. V lost 3 bases and J 0 bases, leaving 10 bases between the germline ends. In DNA, the CDR3 is TGTGCCACCAGTGATCCCGGGACTTCGAACACCGGGGAGCTGTTTTTT. It codes for CATSDPGTSNTGELFF.

The chain joins TRBV3-1 (or the pseudogene TRBV3-2) to TRBJ1-2; unclear D gene. Germline values: CDR1 LGHDT, CDR2 YNNKEL (reference sequence). V dropped 0 bases and J dropped 7 bases, with 12 bases sitting between them. The CDR3 is made up of 14 amino acids. CDR3: CASSQEERSGGYTF. The DNA of the CDR3 is TGTGCCAGCAGCCAAGAGGAACGTAGCGGTGGCTACACCTTC.

The chain joins TRBV27 to TRBJ1-5, with a tentative D call TRBD1 (6 bases). CDR3 size: 15 residues. Germline V gene data show CDR1 as MNHEY and CDR2 as SMNVEV (reference sequence). V gave up 3 bases and J gave up 0 bases, with 9 bases separating them. CDR3 region: CASSLDSDSNQPQHF. The CDR3 DNA sequence: TGTGCCAGCAGTTTGGACAGCGATAGCAATCAGCCCCAGCATTTT.

This chain uses TRBV10-3 with TRBJ2-7; 9 bases line up with TRBD1. The CDR3 has 17 residues. The trim removed 3 bases at V and 13 bases at J, leaving 22 bases unmatched. Germline V gene data show CDR1 as ENHRY and CDR2 as SYGVKD. The CDR3 region has the DNA TGTGCCATCAGTGACAAGCCACCCGGACAGGGGACCCCCCTTGCTTACTTC. Translated: CAISDKPPGQGTPLAYF.

The chain recombines TRBV19 with TRBJ1-3; 7 bases match TRBD1. The CDR3 consists of 15 residues. Germline V gene lookup returns CDR1 LNHDA and CDR2 SQIVND (reference sequence). The V and J ends lost 6 bases and 6 bases, in that order; junction bases with no gene match: 11. The CDR3 bases are TGTGCCAGTAGCCTGATAGGGGGCGCCGAAAACACCATATATTTT. The encoded protein is CASSLIGGAENTIYF.

The chain carries TRBV19 and TRBJ2-7, with 12 positions matching TRBD2. The junction had 3 bases not matched to a gene; V was cut back by 5 bases and J by 1 base. The CDR3 length is 15 residues. Per germline, CDR1 LNHDA and CDR2 SQIVND (reference sequence). CDR3 in DNA: TGTGCCAGTAGTGCTCTAGCGGGAGGGTCCTACGAGCAGTACTTC. Translation gives CASSALAGGSYEQYF.

The CDR3, as DNA: TGTGCCTGGACAAAAGGACTAGCGGGAGTAAGGGAGCAGTTCTTC. Its translation: CAWTKGLAGVREQFF. The chain combines TRBV30 with TRBJ2-1, with 13 bases matching TRBD2. The CDR3 sequence is 15 residues long. V dropped 4 bases and J dropped 10; count of bases not matched to a gene: 10. Germline V CDR1 and CDR2: GTSNPN, SVGIG (reference sequence).

The rearrangement joins TRBV15 to TRBJ2-1, with 8 positions matching TRBD2. The germline CDR1 and CDR2 sequences are LNHNV and YYDKDF (reference sequence). The ends lost 0 bases at V and 3 bases at J; junction bases unmatched: 7. The CDR3 is 17 residues long. In nucleotides, the CDR3 is TGTGCCACCAGCAGAGATATCGAGCGGGAGAGCTACAATGAGCAGTTCTTC. It yields the protein CATSRDIERESYNEQFF.

This clone appeared a single time. A junction end diverges from the germline sequence, so it may reflect a read error. For the CDR3, the DNA is TGTGCTAGCAGCTTGGGGGGGGTAACAGATACGCAGTATTTT. This gives the protein CASSLGGVTDTQYF. This chain connects TRBV7-7 to TRBJ2-3; 7 bases are shared with TRBD2. From germline, CDR1 is SSHAT and CDR2 FNYEAQ (reference sequence). The CDR3 contains 14 residues.

The rearrangement joins TRBV6-2 or TRBV6-3 to TRBJ1-5; TRBD1 aligns across 7 bases. V shed 2 bases, J shed 5 bases, and the junction held 12 bases outside the gene matches. The CDR3 extends over 17 amino acids. Germline values: CDR1 MNHEY, CDR2 SVGEGT. The CDR3 DNA is TGTGCCAGCAGTTACACGTCACAGGGGCGCAAACATCAGCCCCAGCATTTT. Encoded protein: CASSYTSQGRKHQPQHF.

The chain combines TRBV5-1 with TRBJ1-6; 9 bases match TRBD1. V lost 2 bases and J lost 7; bases outside the gene matches: 10. Germline-derived CDR1 and CDR2 are SGHRS and YFSETQ. The CDR3 loop spans 17 amino acids. The CDR3 loop reads CASSLTTGGPWNSPLHF. DNA for the CDR3: TGCGCCAGCAGCTTAACCACAGGGGGCCCCTGGAATTCACCCCTCCACTTT.

The V gene is TRBV4-3, the J gene TRBJ2-1, with 7 bases matching TRBD1. The J segment lost 5 bases and the V segment lost 4 bases, leaving 14 bases of the junction unmatched. Germline V gene lookup returns CDR1 LGHNA and CDR2 YSLEER. The CDR3 has 17 amino acids. CDR3 region: CASSLEGLRQGDNEQFF. CDR3 nucleotide sequence: TGCGCCAGCAGCCTGGAAGGGTTGAGACAGGGTGACAATGAGCAGTTCTTC.

V usage is TRBV29-1 and J usage is TRBJ2-3; 7 bases fit TRBD2. Germline trimming cut 4 bases from V and 2 bases from J; bases unmatched to any gene: 6. The CDR3 consists of 14 residues. The germline gives CDR1 SQVTM, CDR2 ANQGSEA. In DNA, the CDR3 is TGCAGCGTTGGGTTTGCGGGAGTCACAGATACGCAGTATTTT. Translation: CSVGFAGVTDTQYF.

This chain joins TRBV27 and TRBJ2-1; TRBD2 aligns across 9 bases. Trimming at V came to 8 bases and at J to 12 bases, leaving 11 bases not matched to a gene. Germline V gives CDR1 MNHEY, CDR2 SMNVEV (reference sequence). The CDR3 totals 13 residues. The CDR3 here is CASWAGGKRGQFF. CDR3 DNA sequence: TGTGCCAGCTGGGCGGGAGGGAAAAGGGGGCAGTTCTTC.

The chain has TRBV5-5 and TRBJ2-7, with 7 bases fitting TRBD2. J gave up 2 bases and V 1 base, and 3 bases lay outside the gene matches. Germline V gives CDR1 SGHKS, CDR2 YYEKEE (reference sequence). This CDR3 has 14 residues. CDR3 DNA: TGTGCCAGCAGCTTGAAAGGGAGGGCCTACGAGCAGTACTTC. Translating gives CASSLKGRAYEQYF.

The V call is TRBV7-9, the J call TRBJ2-7; D perhaps matches TRBD1 (6 bases). The CDR3 spans 14 residues. Trimming took 1 base from V and 1 from J, leaving 8 bases between them. CDR1 and CDR2 from the germline V gene are SEHNR and FQNEAQ (reference sequence). The CDR3, as DNA: TGTGCCAGCAGCTTAGGACAGGAATCCTACGAGCAGTACTTC. It is translated as CASSLGQESYEQYF.

The rearrangement joins TRBV4-2 to TRBJ2-5; 7 bases fit TRBD1. Germline V gene sequence: CDR1 LGHNA, CDR2 YNFKEQ. The trim removed 3 bases at V and 4 bases at J, leaving 5 bases unmatched. The CDR3 spans 14 residues. CDR3 DNA: TGTGCCAGCAGCCAGATGACAGGGAGAGAGACCCAGTACTTC. Residues: CASSQMTGRETQYF.

The rearrangement uses TRBV6-5 and TRBJ1-4, with TRBD1 matching over 8 bases. Germline CDR1 MNHEY, CDR2 SVGAGI. The CDR3 extends over 15 amino acids. With V trimmed by 6 bases and J by 7 bases, 10 bases remained unmatched. The CDR3 spells CASSLDQGAVEKLFF. Here the CDR3 DNA reads TGTGCCAGCAGCTTGGACCAGGGGGCTGTTGAAAAACTGTTTTTT.

The rearrangement links TRBV6-5 to TRBJ1-1, with a weak D call TRBD1 (6 bases). The CDR3 has 13 residues. Germline V gene lookup returns CDR1 MNHEY and CDR2 SVGAGI. Trimming cost V 6 bases and J 1 base, with 9 bases left between them. CDR3 in amino acids: CASRKQGNTEAFF. CDR3 DNA: TGTGCCAGCAGGAAACAGGGGAACACTGAAGCTTTCTTT.